The 24 T cell receptor beta chains in this list originate from one sample, sequenced in a study of T cell responses to AZD1222 COVID-19 vaccine (dated by TCRdb to about 2021). The sample's time point label, in plain terms: baseline before first vaccination. Library method: the immunoSEQ multiplex PCR assay. TCRdb retrieved this table from immuneACCESS and kept in-frame rearrangements only. Not all clones are present; in checked studies, unresolved V genes account for under half, and no reason is known for the remainder. The sample table shows 46,000 or so clones, and 60% to 85% are seen once. The ten largest clones add up to 6% to 7% of the sample. The starting material was peripheral blood, obtained on day 0 of AZD1222 vaccination. These receptors all stem from an adult in good health.

The chain uses TRBV27 and TRBJ2-2; tentatively, D is TRBD1 (6 bases). Germline V gene lookup returns CDR1 MNHEY and CDR2 SMNVEV (reference sequence). This CDR3 is built from 15 residues. Trimming left V 3 bases short and J 1 base short, with 9 bases between. For the CDR3, the DNA is TGTGCCAGCAGTTTGGGCAGGGGGAACACCGGGGAGCTGTTTTTT. This translates into CASSLGRGNTGELFF.

The rearrangement joins TRBV3-1 (or the pseudogene TRBV3-2) to TRBJ1-2; D gene ambiguous. Germline V gene data show CDR1 as LGHDT and CDR2 as YNNKEL (reference sequence). Trimming stripped 2 bases from V and 3 bases from J, with 19 bases between. This CDR3 is 17 amino acids long. This CDR3 is CASSQPRSAQRDYGYTF. The CDR3 DNA sequence: TGTGCCAGCAGCCAACCGAGATCGGCGCAGCGAGACTATGGCTACACCTTC.

V is TRBV5-1 and J is TRBJ2-7; tentatively, D is TRBD1 (6 bases). V shed 4 bases and J shed 6 bases, with 14 bases lying between them. Germline CDR1 SGHRS, CDR2 YFSETQ. This CDR3 has 13 amino acids. The CDR3, as DNA: TGCGCCAGCAGCCCGTCAGGGGAAGTCGAGCAGTACGTC. This encodes CASSPSGEVEQYV.

Only a few counts were recorded for this clone. The chain couples TRBV5-6 to TRBJ2-1; 12 bases are shared with TRBD2. The CDR3 is 16 amino acids. After removal of 2 bases from V and 2 bases from J, the junction contained 2 bases not matched to a gene. Germline V gene data show CDR1 as SGHDT and CDR2 as YYEEEE. In DNA, the CDR3 is TGTGCCAGCAGCTTTCTAGCGGGGGGGACCTACAATGAGCAGTTCTTC. Residues: CASSFLAGGTYNEQFF. The full variable domain, in which reference TRBV5-6 and TRBJ2-1 provide the parts outside the CDR3, is DAGVTQSPTHLIKTRGQQVTLRCSPKSGHDTVSWYQQALGQGPQFIFQYYEEEERQRGNFPDRFSGHQFPNYSSELNVNALLLGDSALYLCASSFLAGGTYNEQFFGPGTRLTVL.

This clone occurred once. The chain combines TRBV12-3 or TRBV12-4 with TRBJ2-7; weak D call: TRBD1 (5 bases). The CDR3 contains 12 residues. V lost 8 bases and J lost 6, with 14 bases in between. CDR3 residues: CASHADNGEQYF. Written as DNA, the CDR3 is TGTGCCAGCCACGCGGACAACGGCGAGCAGTACTTC.

This chain links TRBV3-1 (or the pseudogene TRBV3-2) with TRBJ2-1, with D uncertain. Trimming shortened V by 2 bases and J by 0 bases, and 8 bases separated the two germline ends. CDR3 size: 15 residues. Germline lookup yields CDR1 LGHDT and CDR2 YNNKEL (reference sequence). The CDR3 DNA follows: TGTGCCAGCAGCCAATACCTTAGCTCCTACAATGAGCAGTTCTTC. Translation gives CASSQYLSSYNEQFF.

The CDR3 is CASSQAGITNYGYTF. CDR3 nucleotides: TGTGCCAGCAGCCAAGCAGGGATAACTAACTATGGCTACACCTTC. The rearrangement joins TRBV3-1 (or the pseudogene TRBV3-2) to TRBJ1-2; weak D call: TRBD1 (5 bases). Deletions cut 1 base from V and 0 bases from J, with 9 bases between. This CDR3 has 15 amino acids. The germline V gene has CDR1 LGHDT and CDR2 YNNKEL (reference sequence).

The chain joins TRBV6-5 to TRBJ1-5; D ambiguous. V was shortened by 8 bases and J by 7 bases, with 12 bases between the two germline ends. Germline V gene data show CDR1 as MNHEY and CDR2 as SVGAGI. The CDR3 length is 12 residues. The CDR3 DNA reads as TGTGCCAGCTCTCAAACGGGGCAGCCCCAGCATTTT. Protein product: CASSQTGQPQHF.

The J gene is TRBJ1-5, the V gene TRBV28, with D possibly being TRBD1 (6 bases). V was trimmed by 4 bases and J by 4 bases, leaving 8 bases between them. The CDR3 is made up of 13 amino acids. The V gene's germline CDR1 is MDHEN and CDR2 SYDVKM. The CDR3 region is CASSSGQNQPQHF. The CDR3 coding sequence is TGTGCCAGCAGTTCAGGACAGAATCAGCCCCAGCATTTT. The variable domain in full, completed from reference TRBV28 and TRBJ1-5, reads DVKVTQSSRYLVKRTGEKVFLECVQDMDHENMFWYRQDPGLGLRLIYFSYDVKMKEKGDIPEGYSVSREKKERFSLILESASTNQTSMYLCASSSGQNQPQHFGDGTRLSIL.

This chain joins TRBV30 and TRBJ1-2; D is unclear. This CDR3 spans 15 amino acids. In germline, CDR1 is GTSNPN, CDR2 SVGIG (reference sequence). Trimming removed 3 bases at V and 1 base at J, with 15 bases between. CDR3 nucleotide sequence: TGTGCCTGGAGCTCAGGCGGCGGGAATAACTATGGCTACACCTTC. Its protein product is CAWSSGGGNNYGYTF.

CDR3 in amino acids: CASSPGSGHGYTF. Here the CDR3 DNA reads TGCGCCAGCAGCCCCGGTTCAGGGCATGGCTACACCTTC. The rearrangement links TRBV5-1 to TRBJ1-2, with a possible D match to TRBD1 (5 bases). The CDR3 spans 13 residues. Per germline, CDR1 SGHRS and CDR2 YFSETQ. The ends were cut back, 4 bases at V and 6 bases at J, with 13 bases in the middle.

The V and J genes are TRBV10-2 and TRBJ1-5; the D is unclear. The CDR3 contains 12 residues. Trimming stripped 2 bases from V and 7 bases from J, with 6 bases between. CDR1 and CDR2 from the germline V gene are WSHSY and SAAADI. The chain's CDR3 is CASSETWQPQHF. DNA of the CDR3: TGCGCCAGCAGTGAGACCTGGCAGCCCCAGCATTTT.

The chain employs TRBV6-5 and TRBJ1-2; 9 nucleotides match TRBD1. Germline V CDR1 and CDR2: MNHEY, SVGAGI. The length of the CDR3 is 15 residues. The trim removed 4 bases at V and 0 bases at J, leaving 3 bases unmatched. Written as DNA, the CDR3 is TGTGCCAGCAGTTCCGGGACAGGGACTAACTATGGCTACACCTTC. Protein sequence: CASSSGTGTNYGYTF.

The count of this clone is one. The chain carries TRBV6-2 or TRBV6-3 and TRBJ2-7; D might be TRBD1 (6 bases). Germline CDR1 MNHEY, CDR2 SVGEGT. The CDR3 loop spans 15 amino acids. The ends were cut back, 0 bases at V and 5 bases at J, with 14 bases in the middle. In DNA, the CDR3 is TGTGCCAGCAGTTACTCGCCCAGGGGCGATCACGAGCAGTACTTC. Protein sequence: CASSYSPRGDHEQYF.

This sequence joins TRBV27 and TRBJ1-1, with D maybe TRBD1 (5 bases). The germline gives CDR1 MNHEY, CDR2 SMNVEV (reference sequence). Trimming pared 3 bases from V and 1 base from J, leaving 6 bases between. The CDR3 length is 13 residues. The CDR3 nucleotides are TGTGCCAGCAGTTTCCAGGGGAACACTGAAGCTTTCTTT. This gives the protein CASSFQGNTEAFF.

The J gene is TRBJ1-3, the V gene TRBV6-1; 8 nucleotides agree with TRBD1. The CDR3 contains 15 residues. Germline CDR1 MNHNS, CDR2 SASEGT. The ends lost 6 bases at V and 4 bases at J; junction bases unmatched: 8. This chain's CDR3 is CASRFQGAEGNTIYF. The CDR3 DNA reads TGTGCCAGCAGATTTCAGGGGGCAGAAGGAAACACCATATATTTT.

This clone occurred a few times. The chain is built from TRBV27 and TRBJ2-1; the match to TRBD2 covers 15 bases. Unmatched junction bases numbered 4, after V lost 6 bases and J lost 7 bases. Germline assignment: CDR1 MNHEY and CDR2 SMNVEV (reference sequence). CDR3 length: 15 residues. CDR3: CASSLGLAGGNEQFF. CDR3 coding DNA: TGTGCCAGCAGCCTGGGACTAGCGGGAGGTAATGAGCAGTTCTTC.

This clone has only a few counts. The rearrangement links TRBV6-1 to TRBJ1-4; D unclear. In germline, CDR1 is MNHNS, CDR2 SASEGT. The germline V and J ends were trimmed by 1 base and 7 bases, with 13 bases remaining between them. The CDR3 is made up of 15 amino acids. In DNA form, the CDR3 reads TGTGCCAGCAGTGAAGGGGATCTGGGAGTTGAAAAACTGTTTTTT. Translation gives CASSEGDLGVEKLFF.

This clone turned up a few times. The chain couples TRBV28 to TRBJ2-5; D is perhaps TRBD1 or TRBD2 (5 bases each). The CDR3 extends over 16 amino acids. The V end lost 7 bases, the J end lost 3 bases, and 21 bases lay between the germline ends. Germline CDR1 reads MDHEN; CDR2 reads SYDVKM. The CDR3 spells CASKSLGVGSEETQYF. CDR3 sequence (DNA): TGTGCCAGCAAAAGTCTGGGGGTGGGTTCCGAAGAGACCCAGTACTTC.

This rearrangement joins TRBV3-1 (or the pseudogene TRBV3-2) to TRBJ2-3, with D perhaps TRBD1 or TRBD2 (5 bases each). Deletions cut 3 bases from V and 6 bases from J, with 13 bases between. This CDR3 spans 14 amino acids. The germline V gene has CDR1 LGHDT and CDR2 YNNKEL (reference sequence). The chain's CDR3 is CASSHTGTVDTQYF. CDR3 bases: TGTGCCAGCAGCCACACGGGGACCGTGGATACGCAGTATTTT.

As regards this clone: The same CDR3 arises from other DNA sequences in this sample as well. This sequence joins TRBV6-5 and TRBJ1-2; D may be TRBD1 (6 bases). Trimming removed 7 bases from V and 4 bases from J, with 16 bases in between. CDR3 length: 14 amino acids. Germline V CDR1 and CDR2: MNHEY, SVGAGI. The CDR3 coding sequence is TGTGCCAGCACCTTGGGGGGGGGCGGCTATGGCTACACCTTC. It codes for CASTLGGGGYGYTF.

This chain connects TRBV3-1 (or the pseudogene TRBV3-2) to TRBJ1-2; TRBD1 agrees at 12 bases. Trimming took 5 bases from V and 8 from J; bases not matched to a gene: 6. Looked up from germline, CDR1 is LGHDT and CDR2 is YNNKEL (reference sequence). This CDR3 has 14 residues. The CDR3 DNA reads as TGTGCCAGCAGCATGGGACAGGGGGCGCGGGGCTACACCTTC. This translates into CASSMGQGARGYTF.

This clone has a handful of counts. This chain connects TRBV5-1 to TRBJ2-5; TRBD2 is a possible D gene (7 bases). Germline-derived CDR1 and CDR2 are SGHRS and YFSETQ. The V end was cut by 0 bases, the J end by 5 bases, with 26 bases between. There are 19 residues in the CDR3. CDR3 nucleotide sequence: TGCGCCAGCAGCTTGGCCGAGGGGGAAACCAAATTCGGGAGGGAGACCCAGTACTTC. Translating gives CASSLAEGETKFGRETQYF.

This clone occurred a few times. The chain employs TRBV11-2 and TRBJ1-1; D not resolved. CDR1 and CDR2 from the germline V gene are SGHAT and FQNNGV. The CDR3 is made up of 13 amino acids. V lost 5 bases to trimming and J lost 5 bases, with 12 bases between them. CDR3 loop: CASSLPGSTEAFF. The CDR3, as DNA: TGTGCCAGCAGCCTCCCCGGGAGTACTGAAGCTTTCTTT.